Presented here are 14 T cell receptor beta chains from one specimen sequenced in a study of Tregs in tolerant kidney transplant recipients. Here immunoSEQ multiplex PCR was the method, and the copy in TCRdb shows in-frame clones only, minus some. Of about 240,000 clones in the sample, more than 65% are singletons; the top ten hold over 0.5%. The specimen was CD4+ T cells from blood. Receptors were obtained from a human donor in good health.

The rearrangement joins TRBV19 to TRBJ2-7, with D tentatively TRBD1 (6 bases). CDR1 is LNHDA, CDR2 SQIVND, per germline (reference sequence). The CDR3 has 14 residues. V lost 7 bases, J lost 6 bases, and 19 bases lay in between. The CDR3 DNA follows: TGTGCCAGTACCCCCCGTAACAGGGTCGGCGAGCAGTACTTC. Protein product: CASTPRNRVGEQYF.

The chain links TRBV11-3 to TRBJ2-1; no definite D call. Looked up from germline, CDR1 is SGHNT and CDR2 is YENEEA. The V and J ends lost 0 bases and 3 bases respectively, with 3 bases between them. CDR3 length: 13 residues. CDR3 sequence reads: CASSLEGYNEQFF. For the CDR3, the DNA is TGTGCCAGCAGCTTAGAAGGCTACAATGAGCAGTTCTTC.

This clone was seen just once. The chain uses TRBV19 and TRBJ1-1; D call uncertain. Between the trimmed V and J ends, which lost 5 bases and 2 bases, there was a span of 15 bases. CDR3 length equals 15 residues. Germline lookup yields CDR1 LNHDA and CDR2 SQIVND (reference sequence). CDR3 sequence reads: CASSFNPGLNTEAFF. CDR3 nucleotide sequence: TGTGCCAGTAGTTTCAACCCGGGTCTTAACACTGAAGCTTTCTTT.

The chain links TRBV19 to TRBJ2-4; D possibly matches TRBD1 or TRBD2 (5 bases each). Trimming shortened V by 3 bases and J by 3 bases, and 9 bases separated the two germline ends. This CDR3 has 14 amino acids. In germline, CDR1 is LNHDA, CDR2 SQIVND (reference sequence). The CDR3 loop is CASSMWGNKNIQYF. For the CDR3, the DNA is TGTGCCAGTAGTATGTGGGGGAACAAAAACATTCAGTACTTC.

V and J are TRBV19 and TRBJ2-4; D remains unclear. The V gene lost 2 bases and the J gene lost 8 bases, with 13 bases spanning the gap. The CDR3 covers 14 residues. Germline V gene data show CDR1 as LNHDA and CDR2 as SQIVND (reference sequence). The CDR3 here is CASSIPPQEDIQYF. The CDR3 DNA is TGTGCCAGTAGTATACCCCCTCAGGAAGACATTCAGTACTTC.

This rearrangement joins TRBV27 to TRBJ2-7; 9 bases line up with TRBD2. V gave up 3 bases and J gave up 4 bases; unmatched junction bases: 10. In germline, CDR1 is MNHEY, CDR2 SMNVEV (reference sequence). The length of the CDR3 is 16 residues. The CDR3 nucleotides read TGTGCCAGCAGTTTGCCTAGCGGGATTCCAATATACGAGCAGTACTTC. Its translation: CASSLPSGIPIYEQYF.

The V gene is TRBV11-2, the J gene TRBJ1-1; D remains unclear. The germline gives CDR1 SGHAT, CDR2 FQNNGV. The V gene lost 5 bases and the J gene lost 1 base, with 14 bases spanning the gap. CDR3 length: 15 amino acids. The CDR3 reads CASSPRGQPNTEAFF. The CDR3 nucleotides read TGTGCCAGCAGCCCTCGCGGGCAGCCGAACACTGAAGCTTTCTTT. The full variable domain, in which reference TRBV11-2 and TRBJ1-1 provide the parts outside the CDR3, is EAGVAQSPRYKIIEKRQSVAFWCNPISGHATLYWYQQILGQGPKLLIQFQNNGVVDDSQLPKDRFSAERLKGVDSTLKIQPAKLEDSAVYLCASSPRGQPNTEAFFGQGTRLTVV.

The chain couples TRBV19 to TRBJ1-5, with 9 bases fitting TRBD1. With V trimmed by 7 bases and J by 5 bases, 3 bases remained unmatched. CDR3 size: 13 residues. The germline gives CDR1 LNHDA, CDR2 SQIVND (reference sequence). CDR3: CASMGQGHQPQHF. The CDR3 DNA reads as TGTGCCAGTATGGGACAGGGTCATCAGCCCCAGCATTTT.

This sequence joins TRBV5-4 and TRBJ1-2; possible D gene TRBD1, 5 bases. This CDR3 is 13 amino acids long. Germline V gives CDR1 SGHNT, CDR2 YYREEE (reference sequence). V was cut by 0 bases and J by 2 bases, with 5 bases left in between. CDR3 in amino acids: CASSLDRNYGYTF. The CDR3 coding sequence is TGTGCCAGCAGCTTGGACAGGAACTATGGCTACACCTTC.

This chain joins TRBV7-9 and TRBJ1-1; tentative D call: TRBD1 (6 bases). CDR1 is SEHNR and CDR2 is FQNEAQ in the germline V gene (reference sequence). Trimming left V 8 bases short and J 6 bases short, with 19 bases between. The CDR3 has 14 residues. CDR3 DNA: TGTGCCAGCCTCCGATTACTACAGGGACCTGAAGCTTTCTTT. Translation gives CASLRLLQGPEAFF.

This chain links TRBV6-1 with TRBJ2-5, with 9 bases lining up with TRBD1. The CDR3 runs 13 residues. Germline V lookup: CDR1 MNHNS, CDR2 SASEGT. The V segment lost 9 bases and the J segment 5 bases; nucleotides outside the gene matches: 7. The DNA for the CDR3 is TGTGCCAGGGGGGACAGGGCAACGGAGACCCAGTACTTC. This sequence encodes CARGDRATETQYF.

This clone was found a few times. The chain employs TRBV7-8 and TRBJ1-5, with D possibly matching TRBD1 (5 bases). The CDR3 totals 15 residues. Germline values: CDR1 SGHVS, CDR2 FQNEAQ. Trimming removed 2 bases from V and 3 bases from J, with 11 bases in between. Here the CDR3 reads CASSLSQGTNQPQHF. The DNA for the CDR3 is TGTGCCAGCAGCTTATCGCAGGGAACCAATCAGCCCCAGCATTTT. Variable domain in full (rest from reference TRBV7-8 and TRBJ1-5): GAGVSQSPRYKVAKRGQDVALRCDPISGHVSLFWYQQALGQGPEFLTYFQNEAQLDKSGLPSDRFFAERPEGSVSTLKIQRTQQEDSAVYLCASSLSQGTNQPQHFGDGTRLSIL.

This clone was counted a few times. The rearrangement links TRBV2 to TRBJ1-2; TRBD1 aligns across 7 bases. This CDR3 contains 15 residues. The germline V gene has CDR1 SNHLY and CDR2 FYNNEI. The V segment lost 8 bases and the J segment 3 bases; nucleotides outside the gene matches: 12. The CDR3 coding sequence is TGTGCCAGCGAAGCGGGACAGCCGGCCGACTATGGCTACACCTTC. The encoded protein is CASEAGQPADYGYTF.

This chain joins TRBV20-1 and TRBJ1-1; no definite D call. CDR3 length: 11 residues. Germline V gene data show CDR1 as DFQATT and CDR2 as SNEGSKA (reference sequence). V shed 5 bases and J shed 6 bases, with 10 bases lying between them. CDR3 in DNA: TGCAGTGCTCTCTGGGGTTCTGAAGCTTTCTTT. Amino acid sequence: CSALWGSEAFF.